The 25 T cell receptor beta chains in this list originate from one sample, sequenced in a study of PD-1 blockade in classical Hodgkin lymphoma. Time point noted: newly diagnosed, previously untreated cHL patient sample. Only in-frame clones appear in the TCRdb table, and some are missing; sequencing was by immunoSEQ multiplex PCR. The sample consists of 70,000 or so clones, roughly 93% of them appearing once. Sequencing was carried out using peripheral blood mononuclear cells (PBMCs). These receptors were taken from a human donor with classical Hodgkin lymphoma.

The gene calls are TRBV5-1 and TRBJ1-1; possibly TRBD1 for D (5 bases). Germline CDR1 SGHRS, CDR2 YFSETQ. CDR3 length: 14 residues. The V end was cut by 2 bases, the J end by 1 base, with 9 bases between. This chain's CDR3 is CASSFYQGNTEAFF. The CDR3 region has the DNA TGCGCCAGCAGCTTTTACCAGGGGAACACTGAAGCTTTCTTT.

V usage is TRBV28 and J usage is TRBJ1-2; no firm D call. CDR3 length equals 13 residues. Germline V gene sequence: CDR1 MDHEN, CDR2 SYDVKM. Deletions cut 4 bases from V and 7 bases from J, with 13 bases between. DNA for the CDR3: TGTGCCAGCAGTTCGGCCGCAGATCGTGGCTACACCTTC. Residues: CASSSAADRGYTF.

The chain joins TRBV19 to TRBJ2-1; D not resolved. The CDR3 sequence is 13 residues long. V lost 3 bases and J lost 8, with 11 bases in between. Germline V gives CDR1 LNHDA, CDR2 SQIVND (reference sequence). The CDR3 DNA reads TGTGCCAGTAGTATGAATAGTAGGGATGAGCAGTTCTTC. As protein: CASSMNSRDEQFF.

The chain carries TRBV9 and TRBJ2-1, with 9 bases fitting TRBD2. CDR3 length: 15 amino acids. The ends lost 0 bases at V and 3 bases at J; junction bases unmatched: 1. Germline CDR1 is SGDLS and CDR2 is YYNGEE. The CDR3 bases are TGTGCCAGCAGCGTAGTAGCGGGGGTCTACAATGAGCAGTTCTTC. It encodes CASSVVAGVYNEQFF.

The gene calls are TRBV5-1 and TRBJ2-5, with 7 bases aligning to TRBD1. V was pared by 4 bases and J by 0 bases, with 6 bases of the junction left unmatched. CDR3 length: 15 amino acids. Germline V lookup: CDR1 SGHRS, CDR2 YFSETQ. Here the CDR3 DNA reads TGCGCCAGCAGCAAGGGACAGCCTTACCAAGAGACCCAGTACTTC. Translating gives CASSKGQPYQETQYF.

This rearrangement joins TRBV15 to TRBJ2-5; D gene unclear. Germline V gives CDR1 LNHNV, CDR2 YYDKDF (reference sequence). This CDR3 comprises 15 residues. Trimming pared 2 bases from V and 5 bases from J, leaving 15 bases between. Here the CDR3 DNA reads TGTGCCACCAGCAGATCCTCTGAGGCCATGGAGACCCAGTACTTC. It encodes CATSRSSEAMETQYF. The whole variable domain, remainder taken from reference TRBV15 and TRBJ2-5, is DAMVIQNPRYQVTQFGKPVTLSCSQTLNHNVMYWYQQKSSQAPKLLFHYYDKDFNNEADTPDNFQSRRPNTSFCFLDIRSPGLGDTAMYLCATSRSSEAMETQYFGPGTRLLVL.

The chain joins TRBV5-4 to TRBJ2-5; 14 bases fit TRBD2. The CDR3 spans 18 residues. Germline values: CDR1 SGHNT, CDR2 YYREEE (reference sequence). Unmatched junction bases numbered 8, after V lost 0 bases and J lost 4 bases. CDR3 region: CASSLGGLAGEAGETQYF. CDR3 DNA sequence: TGTGCCAGCAGCTTGGGGGGACTAGCGGGAGAAGCCGGAGAGACCCAGTACTTC.

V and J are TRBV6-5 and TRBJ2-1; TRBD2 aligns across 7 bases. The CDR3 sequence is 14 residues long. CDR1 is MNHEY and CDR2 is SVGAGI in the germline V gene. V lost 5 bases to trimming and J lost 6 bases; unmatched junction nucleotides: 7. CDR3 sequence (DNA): TGTGCCAGCAGTCAACCGGGACTAAGCAATGAGCAGTTCTTC. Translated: CASSQPGLSNEQFF.

This CDR3 is CASSGWWAANTGELFF. The DNA for the CDR3 is TGCGCCAGCAGTGGTTGGTGGGCCGCGAACACCGGGGAGCTGTTTTTT. The J gene is TRBJ2-2, the V gene TRBV5-1; D is ambiguous. Germline-derived CDR1 and CDR2 are SGHRS and YFSETQ. Trimming removed 5 bases from V and 0 bases from J, with 14 bases in between. CDR3 length: 16 amino acids.

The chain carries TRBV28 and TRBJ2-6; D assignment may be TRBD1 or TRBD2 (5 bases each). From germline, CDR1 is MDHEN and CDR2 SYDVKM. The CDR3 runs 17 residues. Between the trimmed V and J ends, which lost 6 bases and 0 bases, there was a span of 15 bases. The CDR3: CASSAGTSSSGANVLTF. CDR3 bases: TGTGCCAGCAGCGCCGGGACGTCTAGCTCTGGGGCCAACGTCCTGACTTTC.

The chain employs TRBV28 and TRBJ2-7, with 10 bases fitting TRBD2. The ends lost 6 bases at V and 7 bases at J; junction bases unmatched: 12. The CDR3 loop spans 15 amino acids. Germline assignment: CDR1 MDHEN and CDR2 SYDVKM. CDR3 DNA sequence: TGTGCCAGCAGCCGAGATAGCGGGAGGCCGGGAGAGCAGTACTTC. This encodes CASSRDSGRPGEQYF.

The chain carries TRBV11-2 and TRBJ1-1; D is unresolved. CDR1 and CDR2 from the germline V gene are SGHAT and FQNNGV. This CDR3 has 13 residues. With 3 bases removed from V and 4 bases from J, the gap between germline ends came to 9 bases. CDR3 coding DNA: TGTGCCAGCAGCTTGTTCCGGGGCACTGAAGCTTTCTTT. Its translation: CASSLFRGTEAFF. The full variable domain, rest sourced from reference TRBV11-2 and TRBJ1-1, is EAGVAQSPRYKIIEKRQSVAFWCNPISGHATLYWYQQILGQGPKLLIQFQNNGVVDDSQLPKDRFSAERLKGVDSTLKIQPAKLEDSAVYLCASSLFRGTEAFFGQGTRLTVV.

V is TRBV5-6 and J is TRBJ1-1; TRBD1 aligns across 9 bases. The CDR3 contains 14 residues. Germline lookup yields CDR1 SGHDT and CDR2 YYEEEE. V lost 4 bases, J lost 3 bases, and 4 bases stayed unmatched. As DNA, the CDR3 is TGTGCCAGCAGCGCATGGGACAGGGACACTGAAGCTTTCTTT. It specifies CASSAWDRDTEAFF.

In DNA form, the CDR3 reads TGTGCCAGCAGCACCGCTTACTACAATGAGCAGTTCTTC. Its protein product is CASSTAYYNEQFF. This chain joins TRBV7-6 and TRBJ2-1; D ambiguous. CDR3 length: 13 residues. The germline V and J ends were trimmed by 5 bases and 3 bases, with 8 bases remaining between them. CDR1 and CDR2 (germline): SGHVS, FNYEAQ.

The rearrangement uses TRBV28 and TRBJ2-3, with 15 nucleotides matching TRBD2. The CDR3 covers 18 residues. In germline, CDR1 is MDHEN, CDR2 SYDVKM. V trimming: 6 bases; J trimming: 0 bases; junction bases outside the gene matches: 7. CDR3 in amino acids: CASSFLGTSGRSTDTQYF. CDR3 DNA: TGTGCCAGCAGCTTCTTGGGGACTAGCGGGAGGAGCACAGATACGCAGTATTTT.

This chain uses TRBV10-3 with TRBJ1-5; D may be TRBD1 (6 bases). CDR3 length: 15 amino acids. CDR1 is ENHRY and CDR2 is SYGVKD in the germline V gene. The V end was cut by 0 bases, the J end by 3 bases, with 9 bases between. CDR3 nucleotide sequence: TGTGCCATCAGTGAGTCCAGGGGTGTCAATCAGCCCCAGCATTTT. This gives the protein CAISESRGVNQPQHF.

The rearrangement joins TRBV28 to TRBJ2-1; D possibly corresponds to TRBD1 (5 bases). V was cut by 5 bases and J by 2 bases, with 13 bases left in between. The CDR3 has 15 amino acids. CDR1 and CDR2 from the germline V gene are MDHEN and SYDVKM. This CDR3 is CASSPLGVTYNEQFF. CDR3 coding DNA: TGTGCCAGCAGTCCTCTAGGGGTAACCTACAATGAGCAGTTCTTC.

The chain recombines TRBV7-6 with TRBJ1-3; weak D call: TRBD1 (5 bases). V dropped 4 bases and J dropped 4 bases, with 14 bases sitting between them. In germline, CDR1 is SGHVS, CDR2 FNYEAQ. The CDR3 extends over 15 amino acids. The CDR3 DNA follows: TGTGCCAGCAGCTCTCAGGGAGTAGAAGGAAACACCATATATTTT. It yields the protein CASSSQGVEGNTIYF.

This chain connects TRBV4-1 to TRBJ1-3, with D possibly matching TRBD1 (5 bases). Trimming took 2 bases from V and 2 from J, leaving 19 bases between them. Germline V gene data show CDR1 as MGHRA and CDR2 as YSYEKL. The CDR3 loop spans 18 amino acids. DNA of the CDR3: TGCGCCAGCAGCCAACCTTGGGACTACCAAGTTGCTGGAAACACCATATATTTT. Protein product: CASSQPWDYQVAGNTIYF.

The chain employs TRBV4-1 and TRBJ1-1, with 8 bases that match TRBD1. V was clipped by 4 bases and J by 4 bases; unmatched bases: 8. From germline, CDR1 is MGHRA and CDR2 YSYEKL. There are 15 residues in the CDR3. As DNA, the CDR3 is TGCGCCAGCAGCCTTTTGGACAGGGAAGGCACTGAAGCTTTCTTT. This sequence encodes CASSLLDREGTEAFF.

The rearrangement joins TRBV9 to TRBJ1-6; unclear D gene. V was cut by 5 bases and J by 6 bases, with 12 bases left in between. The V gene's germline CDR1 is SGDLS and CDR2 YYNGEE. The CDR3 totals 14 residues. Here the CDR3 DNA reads TGTGCCAGCAGTCGTCCTGGCTTTAATTCACCCCTCCACTTT. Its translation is CASSRPGFNSPLHF.

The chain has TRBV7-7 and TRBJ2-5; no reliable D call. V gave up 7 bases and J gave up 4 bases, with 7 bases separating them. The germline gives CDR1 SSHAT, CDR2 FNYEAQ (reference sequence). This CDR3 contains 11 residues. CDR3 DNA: TGTGCCAGCACTAAGGGAGAGACCCAGTACTTC. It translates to CASTKGETQYF.

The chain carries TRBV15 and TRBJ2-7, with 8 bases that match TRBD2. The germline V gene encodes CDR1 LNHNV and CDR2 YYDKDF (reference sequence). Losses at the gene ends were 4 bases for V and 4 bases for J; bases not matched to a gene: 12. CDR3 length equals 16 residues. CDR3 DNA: TGTGCCACCAGCACAGGGGTGAAGCGGGGGACTTACGAGCAGTACTTC. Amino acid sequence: CATSTGVKRGTYEQYF.

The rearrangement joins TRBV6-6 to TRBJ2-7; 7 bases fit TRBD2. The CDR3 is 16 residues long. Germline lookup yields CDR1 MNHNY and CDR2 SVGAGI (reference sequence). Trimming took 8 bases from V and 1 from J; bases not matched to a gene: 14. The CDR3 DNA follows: TGTGCCAGCTCTTTAGGTTGGCGGGACTATTCCTACGAGCAGTACTTC. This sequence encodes CASSLGWRDYSYEQYF.

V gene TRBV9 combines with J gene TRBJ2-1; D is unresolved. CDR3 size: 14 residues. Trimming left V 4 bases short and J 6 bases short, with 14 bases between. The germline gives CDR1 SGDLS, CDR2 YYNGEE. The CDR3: CASSLMDPGNEQFF. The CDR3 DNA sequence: TGTGCCAGCAGCCTAATGGATCCGGGCAATGAGCAGTTCTTC. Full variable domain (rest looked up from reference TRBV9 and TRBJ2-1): DSGVTQTPKHLITATGQRVTLRCSPRSGDLSVYWYQQSLDQGLQFLIQYYNGEERAKGNILERFSAQQFPDLHSELNLSSLELGDSALYFCASSLMDPGNEQFFGPGTRLTVL.